This TCR beta chain was obtained from a study of blood T cells in healthy people across ages. Study-level findings and limits: With age, beta diversity per million T cells declined roughly linearly, significantly by approximately 40.

Each sample had at least 6 million PBMCs isolated. Combining a sample-barcoded 5' primer with a J-beta primer mix, a second PCR ran for about 7 to 11 cycles. Each cDNA molecule, via a template-switch adaptor with 12 random nucleotides, was tagged. Using its own MiXCR run on the 5' RACE reads, TCRdb lists one record per CDR3 protein. The sample contains about 1.4 million distinct CDR3 sequences, roughly 60% of which appear only once. Germline loops: CDR1 SQVTM, CDR2 ANQGSEA. This CDR3 contains 14 residues. Trimming left V 6 bases short and J 2 bases short, with 14 bases between. Points on this clonotype: Its antigen is undetermined.

The origin of this receptor is a man aged 18 to 30 in good health. The sample consisted of blood. The chain combines TRBV29-1 with TRBJ2-1; D gene unclear. CDR3 coding DNA: TGCAGCGTCCGAGAAATCGGCACCTACAATGAGCAGTTCTTC. Translating gives CSVREIGTYNEQFF.